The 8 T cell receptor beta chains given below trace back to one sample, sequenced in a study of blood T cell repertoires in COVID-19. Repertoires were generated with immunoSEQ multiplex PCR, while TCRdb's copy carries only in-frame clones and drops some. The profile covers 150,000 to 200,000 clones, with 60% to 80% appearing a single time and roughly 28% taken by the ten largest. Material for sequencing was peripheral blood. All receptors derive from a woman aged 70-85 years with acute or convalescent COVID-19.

The CDR3: CAWNRDSNRSPLHF. CDR3 DNA: TGTGCCTGGAATCGCGACAGCAACCGGTCACCCCTCCACTTT. The V gene is TRBV30, the J gene TRBJ1-6; D is possibly TRBD1 (5 bases). Germline loops: CDR1 GTSNPN, CDR2 SVGIG (reference sequence). Deletions cut 4 bases from V and 10 bases from J, with 17 bases between. The CDR3 is 14 amino acids.

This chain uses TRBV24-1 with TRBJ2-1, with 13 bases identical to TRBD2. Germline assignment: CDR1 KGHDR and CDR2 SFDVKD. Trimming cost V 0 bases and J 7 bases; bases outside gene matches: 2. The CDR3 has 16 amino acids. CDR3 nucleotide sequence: TGTGCCACCAGTGATTTGGAACTAGCGGGAGGGAATGAGCAGTTCTTC. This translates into CATSDLELAGGNEQFF.

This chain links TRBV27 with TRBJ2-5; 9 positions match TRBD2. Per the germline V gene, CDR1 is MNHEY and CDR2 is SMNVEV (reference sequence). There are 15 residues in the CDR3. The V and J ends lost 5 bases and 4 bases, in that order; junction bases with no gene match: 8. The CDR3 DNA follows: TGTGCCAGCAGTAGACTAGCGGCCCTGGGAGAGACCCAGTACTTC. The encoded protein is CASSRLAALGETQYF.

The CDR3 here is CASSPTGPLYNEQFF. As DNA, the CDR3 is TGTGCCAGCTCACCAACAGGGCCCCTTTACAATGAGCAGTTCTTC. This chain joins TRBV18 and TRBJ2-1; TRBD1 might be the D (6 bases). The germline V gene encodes CDR1 KGHSH and CDR2 LQKENI. There are 15 residues in the CDR3. V was clipped by 2 bases and J by 4 bases, with 12 bases between them.

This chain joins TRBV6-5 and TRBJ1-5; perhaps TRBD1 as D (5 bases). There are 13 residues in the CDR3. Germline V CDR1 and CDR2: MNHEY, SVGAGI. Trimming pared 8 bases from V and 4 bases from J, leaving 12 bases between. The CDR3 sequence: CASCQGGNQPQHF. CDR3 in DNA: TGTGCCAGCTGTCAGGGTGGGAATCAGCCCCAGCATTTT.

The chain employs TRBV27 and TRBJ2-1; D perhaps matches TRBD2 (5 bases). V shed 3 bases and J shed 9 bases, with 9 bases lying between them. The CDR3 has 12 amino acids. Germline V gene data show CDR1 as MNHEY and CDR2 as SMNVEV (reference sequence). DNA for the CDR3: TGTGCCAGCAGTTTTCCTGGGAGTGAGCAGTTCTTC. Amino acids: CASSFPGSEQFF.

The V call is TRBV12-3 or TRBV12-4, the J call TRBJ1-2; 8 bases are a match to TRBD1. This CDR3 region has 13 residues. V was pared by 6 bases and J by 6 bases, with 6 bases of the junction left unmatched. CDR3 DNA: TGTGCCAGCAGCCCCCAGGGGGCCGATGGCTACACCTTC. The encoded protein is CASSPQGADGYTF.

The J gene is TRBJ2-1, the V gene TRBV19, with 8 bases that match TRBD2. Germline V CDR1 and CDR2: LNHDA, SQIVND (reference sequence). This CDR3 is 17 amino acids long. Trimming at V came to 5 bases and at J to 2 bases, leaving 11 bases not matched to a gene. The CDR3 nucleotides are TGTGCCAGTAGTGCCCTCCTTGGTAGCGGGACCTACAATGAGCAGTTCTTC. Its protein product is CASSALLGSGTYNEQFF.